The 15 T cell receptor beta chains below all came from one sample that was sequenced in a study of Graves' ophthalmopathy and Graves' hyperthyroidism. TCR beta CDR3 amplification used RNA transcripts. After a first-round RT-PCR with HTBI primers, a second-round multiplex PCR was run. TCRdb re-analysed the multiplex PCR reads in MiXCR, keeping a single row per CDR3 protein. Here the sample spans approximately 1.2 million distinct CDR3 sequences, about 38% being singletons. The material sequenced was peripheral blood or thyroid tissue (not recorded which). The receptor source for this set is an adult man with Graves' hyperthyroidism.

This chain links TRBV20-1 with TRBJ1-1, with D possibly matching TRBD1 (6 bases). The V and J ends lost 8 bases and 2 bases respectively, with 15 bases between them. The CDR3 is 13 residues long. Germline loops: CDR1 DFQATT, CDR2 SNEGSKA (reference sequence). DNA of the CDR3: TGCAGTAGCACAGGGAGGGGTAACACTGAAGCTTTCTTT. It encodes CSSTGRGNTEAFF.

Only a few counts were recorded for this clonotype. This rearrangement joins TRBV20-1 to TRBJ2-5; a weak D match, TRBD1 (6 bases). Germline V CDR1 and CDR2: DFQATT, SNEGSKA (reference sequence). This CDR3 spans 13 amino acids. V was pared by 2 bases and J by 1 base, with 8 bases between. As DNA, the CDR3 is TGCAGTGCTAGAAAGACAGGCCAAGAGACCCAGTACTTC. Encoded protein: CSARKTGQETQYF.

This clonotype was found a few times. The rearrangement joins TRBV5-1 to TRBJ2-7; 9 nucleotides align to TRBD1. This CDR3 comprises 13 residues. Trimming cost V 7 bases and J 5 bases; bases outside gene matches: 7. CDR1 and CDR2 (germline): SGHRS, YFSETQ. In DNA, the CDR3 is TGCGCCAGCGGTCCGGGACAGGGTAACGAGCAGTACTTC. Translating it yields CASGPGQGNEQYF.

As for this clonotype: It may be a read error: a sequence one base away is much more abundant. The chain links TRBV20-1 to TRBJ2-2; either TRBD1 or TRBD2 may supply D (5 bases each). Germline CDR1 and CDR2: DFQATT and SNEGSKA (reference sequence). The ends were cut back, 3 bases at V and 7 bases at J, with 6 bases in the middle. The CDR3 is made up of 11 amino acids. CDR3 sequence reads: CSASGGGELFF. DNA of the CDR3: TGCAGTGCTAGTGGGGGCGGGGAGCTGTTTTTT.

This clonotype was seen many times. The V gene is TRBV7-9, the J gene TRBJ2-5; 7 bases line up with TRBD2. In germline, CDR1 is SEHNR, CDR2 FQNEAQ (reference sequence). The CDR3 extends over 16 amino acids. After removal of 1 base from V and 4 bases from J, the junction contained 9 bases not matched to a gene. As DNA, the CDR3 is TGTGCCAGCAGCTTAGGAACGGCGGGAGTTAGAGAGACCCAGTACTTC. Translated, it gives CASSLGTAGVRETQYF.

The chain joins TRBV11-2 to TRBJ2-2; TRBD1 might be the D (6 bases). Trimming removed 7 bases from V and 1 base from J, with 16 bases in between. Germline CDR1 SGHAT, CDR2 FQNNGV. This CDR3 comprises 16 residues. The CDR3 here is CASTAGDTMNTGELFF. The CDR3 bases are TGTGCCAGCACCGCAGGGGACACCATGAACACCGGGGAGCTGTTTTTT.

In its sample, this clonotype was seen a few times. This chain uses TRBV7-2 with TRBJ2-7; 7 nucleotides agree with TRBD1. Germline lookup yields CDR1 SGHTA and CDR2 FQGNSA. The CDR3 sequence is 17 residues long. Trimming removed 1 base from V and 2 bases from J; junction bases left unmatched: 11. The CDR3 here is CASSLVGGQGLAYEQYF. The CDR3 nucleotides read TGTGCCAGCAGCTTAGTAGGGGGCCAGGGGCTAGCCTACGAGCAGTACTTC.

V gene TRBV30 combines with J gene TRBJ1-2, with D unclear. Trimming removed 3 bases at V and 5 bases at J, with 10 bases between. The CDR3 runs to 12 residues. CDR1 GTSNPN and CDR2 SVGIG come from the germline V gene (reference sequence). The DNA of the CDR3 is TGTGCCTGGAGCTCTTCGGGATATGGCTACACCTTC. Amino acid sequence: CAWSSSGYGYTF. Filled out from reference TRBV30 and TRBJ1-2, the complete variable domain reads SQTIHQWPATLVQPVGSPLSLECTVEGTSNPNLYWYRQAAGRGLQLLFYSVGIGQISSEVPQNLSASRPQDRQFILSSKKLLLSDSGFYLCAWSSSGYGYTFGSGTRLTVV.

This clonotype was found a few times. The chain couples TRBV20-1 to TRBJ2-7; the match to TRBD1 covers 9 bases. Germline lookup yields CDR1 DFQATT and CDR2 SNEGSKA (reference sequence). V shed 1 base and J 5 bases; nucleotides not matched to a gene: 9. The CDR3 runs 15 residues. The CDR3 loop is CSARVPGTGPHEQYF. The CDR3 bases are TGCAGTGCTAGAGTCCCCGGGACAGGGCCTCACGAGCAGTACTTC.

The chain joins TRBV10-3 to TRBJ2-2; TRBD2 might be the D (5 bases). The CDR3 has 15 amino acids. Germline-derived CDR1 and CDR2 are ENHRY and SYGVKD. V was trimmed by 0 bases and J by 5 bases, leaving 10 bases between them. The CDR3 bases are TGTGCCATCAGTGAGTCGAATGGAGGAACCGGGGAGCTGTTTTTT. Encoded protein: CAISESNGGTGELFF.

This clonotype was picked up many times. The gene calls are TRBV12-3 or TRBV12-4 and TRBJ1-2, with 10 bases matching TRBD1. This CDR3 has 17 residues. J lost 3 bases, V lost 5 bases, and 12 bases had no gene match. The CDR3 loop reads CASSPESMTGGDYGYTF. CDR3 bases: TGTGCCAGCAGTCCCGAGTCAATGACAGGGGGCGACTATGGCTACACCTTC.

This clonotype was seen ten or more times. V gene TRBV6-5 combines with J gene TRBJ1-4, with TRBD1 matching 7 bases. Looked up from germline, CDR1 is MNHEY and CDR2 is SVGAGI. CDR3 length: 14 residues. V shed 2 bases and J 7 bases; nucleotides not matched to a gene: 4. CDR3 coding DNA: TGTGCCAGCAGTTACACGCAGGGGGTTGAAAAACTGTTTTTT. It yields the protein CASSYTQGVEKLFF.

V gene TRBV15 combines with J gene TRBJ1-1; D remains ambiguous. From germline, CDR1 is LNHNV and CDR2 YYDKDF (reference sequence). The V and J ends lost 3 bases and 5 bases respectively, with 13 bases between them. CDR3 size: 14 residues. The CDR3 protein is CATSSQVEGTEAFF. For the CDR3, the DNA is TGTGCCACCAGCAGCCAAGTGGAGGGTACTGAAGCTTTCTTT. The full variable domain, its missing parts supplied by reference TRBV15 and TRBJ1-1, is DAMVIQNPRYQVTQFGKPVTLSCSQTLNHNVMYWYQQKSSQAPKLLFHYYDKDFNNEADTPDNFQSRRPNTSFCFLDIRSPGLGDTAMYLCATSSQVEGTEAFFGQGTRLTVV.

The chain employs TRBV2 and TRBJ1-5; 8 bases are a match to TRBD1. The germline V gene encodes CDR1 SNHLY and CDR2 FYNNEI. Unmatched junction bases numbered 11, after V lost 8 bases and J lost 5 bases. This CDR3 is built from 15 residues. The CDR3 DNA reads TGTGCCAGCGATGGACAGGGATCATGGGATCAGCCCCAGCATTTT. Translation: CASDGQGSWDQPQHF.

Notes on this clonotype: A much larger clonotype is one base distant, so this may be a read error. The chain combines TRBV7-9 with TRBJ2-5; D is perhaps TRBD1 (5 bases). The CDR3 is 15 residues long. Germline assignment: CDR1 SEHNR and CDR2 FQNEAQ (reference sequence). Trimming stripped 4 bases from V and 4 bases from J, with 16 bases between. The CDR3 sequence is CASSSGNWLGETQYF. CDR3 bases: TGTGCCAGCAGCTCAGGGAACTGGTTGGGAGAGACCCAGTACTTC. Full variable domain (outside the CDR3, taken from reference TRBV7-9 and TRBJ2-5): DTGVSQNPRHKITKRGQNVTFRCDPISEHNRLYWYRQTLGQGPEFLTYFQNEAQLEKSRLLSDRFSAERPKGSFSTLEIQRTEQGDSAMYLCASSSGNWLGETQYFGPGTRLLVL.